Listed below are T cell receptor beta chains from one sample, sequenced in a study of T cell changes during pregnancy in multiple sclerosis. TCRdb's table, derived via immunoSEQ multiplex PCR, lists solely in-frame clones and lacks some. The data show 100,000 or so clones, around 90% seen once. The sample consisted of peripheral blood, taken in the second trimester of pregnancy. The source is a female donor with multiple sclerosis, enrolled in a pregnancy study. The CDR3 runs from the conserved cysteine through the conserved F or W. The order of the fields is clone size, D gene, V gene, J gene, CDR3 protein, CDR3 DNA. D genes are given only for firm matches. Where a row states a size, it is once, few, many or the class of an expanded clone; other rows omit it.

size: .; D: .; V: TRBV2; J: TRBJ2-1; CDR3: CAKSEAQEQFF; DNA: TGTGCCAAAAGTGAGGCTCAGGAGCAGTTCTTC
size: .; D: .; V: TRBV6-1; J: TRBJ2-3; CDR3: CASSEGRADTQYF; DNA: TGTGCCAGCAGTGAAGGGCGGGCAGATACGCAGTATTTT
size: .; D: .; V: TRBV25-1; J: TRBJ1-1; CDR3: CASSVAGKTEAFF; DNA: TGTGCCAGCAGTGTAGCAGGGAAGACTGAAGCTTTCTTT
size: few; D: TRBD1; V: TRBV27; J: TRBJ2-6; CDR3: CASSLAGQGAPGANVLTF; DNA: TGTGCCAGCAGTTTGGCTGGACAGGGGGCCCCTGGGGCCAACGTCCTGACTTTC
size: few; D: .; V: TRBV28; J: TRBJ1-1; CDR3: CASSFIRGATEAFF; DNA: TGTGCCAGCAGTTTTATTCGGGGAGCCACTGAAGCTTTCTTT
size: .; D: .; V: TRBV4-2; J: TRBJ2-3; CDR3: CASSRRSARASTDTQYF; DNA: TGTGCCAGCAGCCGACGGTCAGCTAGAGCGAGCACAGATACGCAGTATTTT
size: once; D: .; V: TRBV7-8; J: TRBJ2-7; CDR3: CASSRREGGHSYEQYF; DNA: TGTGCCAGCAGCCGTCGGGAAGGGGGTCACTCCTACGAGCAGTACTTC
size: .; D: .; V: TRBV6-4; J: TRBJ1-4; CDR3: CASSEALNEKLFF; DNA: TGTGCCAGCAGTGAAGCGCTAAATGAAAAACTGTTTTTT
size: .; D: .; V: TRBV7-8; J: TRBJ2-7; CDR3: CASSFAGRDEQYF; DNA: TGTGCCAGCAGCTTTGCGGGGCGGGACGAGCAGTACTTC
size: .; D: .; V: TRBV5-8; J: TRBJ1-2; CDR3: CASSLGWGDYGYTF; DNA: TGTGCCAGCAGCTTGGGATGGGGGGACTATGGCTACACCTTC
size: .; D: TRBD1; V: TRBV10-2; J: TRBJ2-7; CDR3: CASSVQGSEQYF; DNA: TGCGCCAGCAGCGTACAGGGGAGCGAGCAGTACTTC
size: .; D: TRBD2; V: TRBV19; J: TRBJ2-3; CDR3: CASSIGPRTSGRRGTQYF; DNA: TGTGCCAGTAGTATAGGCCCGCGGACTAGCGGGAGAAGGGGTACGCAGTATTTT
size: .; D: .; V: TRBV19; J: TRBJ2-2; CDR3: CASVEGTTTGELFF; DNA: TGTGCCAGTGTGGAGGGGACGACCACCGGGGAGCTGTTTTTT
size: .; D: .; V: TRBV5-1; J: TRBJ2-7; CDR3: CASSLNSDNYEQYF; DNA: TGCGCCAGCAGTCTTAATTCGGACAACTACGAGCAGTACTTC
size: .; D: .; V: TRBV21-1; J: TRBJ2-1; CDR3: CASRQTSYNEQFF; DNA: TGTGCCAGCAGACAGACGTCCTACAATGAGCAGTTCTTC
size: few; D: .; V: TRBV6-1; J: TRBJ2-2; CDR3: CASRDGLLSGELFF; DNA: TGTGCCAGCAGGGACGGACTACTCTCCGGGGAGCTGTTTTTT
size: .; D: TRBD1; V: TRBV5-1; J: TRBJ2-3; CDR3: CASRTLSGGANTQYF; DNA: TGCGCCAGCCGCACCTTATCAGGGGGCGCGAATACGCAGTATTTT
size: .; D: TRBD2; V: TRBV2; J: TRBJ2-7; CDR3: CASRPPGLAVYEQYF; DNA: TGTGCCAGCAGGCCCCCGGGACTAGCGGTTTACGAGCAGTACTTC
size: .; D: .; V: TRBV13; J: TRBJ1-1; CDR3: CASSHRSSEAFF; DNA: TGTGCCAGCAGCCACAGGAGCTCTGAAGCTTTCTTT
size: .; D: TRBD2; V: TRBV4-2; J: TRBJ2-7; CDR3: CASSQDTRLAGASEQYF; DNA: TGTGCCAGCAGCCAAGATACCCGACTAGCGGGAGCAAGCGAGCAGTACTTC
size: .; D: .; V: TRBV7-2; J: TRBJ1-5; CDR3: CATATGNAQPQHF; DNA: TGTGCCACCGCCACAGGGAACGCTCAGCCCCAGCATTTT
size: .; D: TRBD1; V: TRBV29-1; J: TRBJ2-7; CDR3: CSVYRGRGDEQYF; DNA: TGCAGCGTTTACAGGGGGCGAGGGGACGAGCAGTACTTC
size: .; D: TRBD2; V: TRBV27; J: TRBJ2-1; CDR3: CASSSLGPAGVPSEQFF; DNA: TGTGCCAGCAGTTCCTTAGGCCCAGCGGGAGTACCCAGTGAGCAGTTCTTC
size: .; D: .; V: TRBV18; J: TRBJ1-1; CDR3: CASSRTDKNTEAFF; DNA: TGTGCCAGCTCACGGACAGATAAGAACACTGAAGCTTTCTTT
size: .; D: .; V: TRBV4-1; J: TRBJ2-7; CDR3: CASSHSGNYGEQYF; DNA: TGCGCCAGCAGCCATAGCGGAAACTATGGCGAGCAGTACTTC
size: .; D: TRBD2; V: TRBV6-5; J: TRBJ2-7; CDR3: CASSYLTSGRAYEQYF; DNA: TGTGCCAGCAGTTACCTCACTAGCGGGAGGGCCTACGAGCAGTACTTC
size: .; D: .; V: TRBV28; J: TRBJ2-7; CDR3: CASSRPGGGDEQYF; DNA: TGTGCCAGCAGCCGCCCTGGGGGGGGCGACGAGCAGTACTTC
size: .; D: TRBD1; V: TRBV5-5; J: TRBJ1-4; CDR3: CASSLFFPGQGGEKLFF; DNA: TGTGCCAGCAGCTTATTTTTCCCTGGACAGGGTGGTGAAAAACTGTTTTTT
size: .; D: TRBD2; V: TRBV6-4; J: TRBJ2-7; CDR3: CASSDWRVLADLGEQYF; DNA: TGTGCCAGCAGTGACTGGAGAGTACTAGCGGATTTAGGAGAGCAGTACTTC
size: few; D: TRBD1; V: TRBV2; J: TRBJ1-2; CDR3: CASSAGTGRGYTF; DNA: TGTGCCAGCAGTGCGGGGACAGGTAGAGGCTACACCTTC
size: .; D: .; V: TRBV7-9; J: TRBJ2-5; CDR3: CASSLWGRGETQYF; DNA: TGTGCCAGCAGCTTATGGGGAAGAGGGGAGACCCAGTACTTC
size: .; D: .; V: TRBV25-1; J: TRBJ2-1; CDR3: CATTALSYNEQFF; DNA: TGTGCCACCACAGCACTCTCCTACAATGAGCAGTTCTTC
size: .; D: .; V: TRBV6-5; J: TRBJ1-5; CDR3: CASGAYARTGPQHF; DNA: TGTGCCAGCGGGGCTTATGCCCGAACTGGCCCCCAGCATTTT
size: .; D: TRBD1; V: TRBV6-5; J: TRBJ1-2; CDR3: CASRTGQNGYTF; DNA: TGTGCCAGCAGGACAGGGCAAAATGGCTACACCTTC
size: .; D: .; V: TRBV5-6; J: TRBJ2-3; CDR3: CASSLWQGVDTQYF; DNA: TGTGCCAGCAGCTTGTGGCAGGGCGTAGATACGCAGTATTTT
size: .; D: TRBD1; V: TRBV28; J: TRBJ1-5; CDR3: CASSSQGIQPQHF; DNA: TGTGCCAGCAGTTCACAGGGGATTCAGCCCCAGCATTTT
size: few; D: TRBD1; V: TRBV4-1; J: TRBJ1-1; CDR3: CASSQGDRVTEAFF; DNA: TGCGCCAGCAGCCAGGGGGACAGGGTCACTGAAGCTTTCTTT
size: .; D: TRBD2; V: TRBV6-1; J: TRBJ2-2; CDR3: CASREAGTSGRTGELFF; DNA: TGTGCCAGCAGAGAAGCTGGGACTAGCGGGAGAACCGGGGAGCTGTTTTTT
size: .; D: TRBD1; V: TRBV28; J: TRBJ1-4; CDR3: CASSSPAGGGEKLFF; DNA: TGTGCCAGCAGTTCCCCCGCAGGGGGCGGTGAAAAACTGTTTTTT
size: .; D: .; V: TRBV5-4; J: TRBJ2-1; CDR3: CASSATGHVTYNEQFF; DNA: TGTGCCAGCAGCGCCACGGGACACGTAACCTACAATGAGCAGTTCTTC
size: .; D: TRBD2; V: TRBV28; J: TRBJ2-7; CDR3: CASSLNNPGLAGVYEQYF; DNA: TGTGCCAGCAGTTTGAATAACCCGGGATTAGCGGGAGTTTACGAGCAGTACTTC
size: .; D: TRBD2; V: TRBV15; J: TRBJ2-2; CDR3: CATSRGGFTGELFF; DNA: TGTGCCACCAGCCGGGGAGGGTTCACCGGGGAGCTGTTTTTT
size: .; D: .; V: TRBV15; J: TRBJ1-1; CDR3: CATSRDRGPGEAFF; DNA: TGTGCCACCAGCAGAGATCGAGGGCCGGGCGAAGCTTTCTTT
size: .; D: .; V: TRBV4-2; J: TRBJ2-1; CDR3: CASSRLVWVDEQFF; DNA: TGTGCCAGCAGCCGACTAGTCTGGGTGGATGAGCAGTTCTTC
size: .; D: TRBD2; V: TRBV30; J: TRBJ2-1; CDR3: CAWRSWTVGRDEQFF; DNA: TGTGCCTGGAGATCGTGGACTGTAGGGAGGGATGAGCAGTTCTTC
size: once; D: TRBD1; V: TRBV19; J: TRBJ2-1; CDR3: CATDPGQAYNEQFF; DNA: TGTGCCACTGATCCGGGACAGGCTTACAATGAGCAGTTCTTC
size: .; D: TRBD1; V: TRBV5-1; J: TRBJ1-4; CDR3: CASSSSWTGSNEKLFF; DNA: TGCGCCAGCAGCTCGTCCTGGACAGGATCTAATGAAAAACTGTTTTTT
size: few; D: .; V: TRBV25-1; J: TRBJ2-7; CDR3: CASSDQGGSYEQYF; DNA: TGTGCCAGCAGTGATCAGGGGGGTAGTTACGAGCAGTACTTC
size: .; D: .; V: TRBV6-5; J: TRBJ1-2; CDR3: CASRKDKSYGYTF; DNA: TGTGCCAGCAGAAAGGACAAGAGCTATGGCTACACCTTC
size: .; D: TRBD1; V: TRBV28; J: TRBJ2-7; CDR3: CASRATGVFGYEQYF; DNA: TGTGCCAGCAGGGCTACAGGGGTTTTTGGGTACGAGCAGTACTTC
size: .; D: .; V: TRBV28; J: TRBJ2-7; CDR3: CASRVDRMSSYEQYF; DNA: TGTGCCAGCAGGGTAGACAGGATGAGCTCCTACGAGCAGTACTTC
size: .; D: .; V: TRBV5-5; J: TRBJ1-4; CDR3: CASSLVGRGSEKLFF; DNA: TGTGCCAGCAGCTTGGTGGGCAGGGGAAGCGAAAAACTGTTTTTT
size: few; D: .; V: TRBV15; J: TRBJ1-5; CDR3: CATSRATPGFDQPQHF; DNA: TGTGCCACCAGCAGAGCTACGCCGGGTTTTGACCAGCCCCAGCATTTT
size: .; D: TRBD1; V: TRBV4-2; J: TRBJ2-7; CDR3: CASSQEQGAYEQYF; DNA: TGTGCCAGCAGCCAAGAACAGGGGGCCTACGAGCAGTACTTC
size: .; D: .; V: TRBV6-1; J: TRBJ2-5; CDR3: CASRGAHYQETQYF; DNA: TGTGCCAGCAGGGGCGCACACTACCAAGAGACCCAGTACTTC
size: .; D: TRBD1; V: TRBV29-1; J: TRBJ2-1; CDR3: CRKTGVLLNEQFF; DNA: TGCAGGAAAACAGGGGTCCTCCTCAATGAGCAGTTCTTC
size: .; D: .; V: TRBV4-2; J: TRBJ2-5; CDR3: CASSQLGQQETQYF; DNA: TGTGCCAGCAGCCAATTAGGACAACAAGAGACCCAGTACTTC
size: once; D: .; V: TRBV28; J: TRBJ2-6; CDR3: CASRGGFSGANVLTF; DNA: TGTGCCAGCAGGGGAGGATTCTCTGGGGCCAACGTCCTGACTTTC
size: once; D: TRBD1; V: TRBV7-8; J: TRBJ2-7; CDR3: CASSSNRGRRYEQYF; DNA: TGTGCCAGCAGCTCCAACAGGGGGCGTAGGTACGAGCAGTACTTC